The 7 T cell receptor beta chains below were found in one sample sequenced in a study of blood T cells in healthy people across ages. Primers used in a second PCR of about 7 to 12 cycles were a sample-barcoded 5' primer and a J-beta primer mix. TCRdb reprocessed the 5' RACE reads with MiXCR, giving one entry per CDR3 protein. The table lists under 1,100,000 distinct CDR3 sequences, about 25% of them singletons. This same sample was also part of a study on T cells of mothers and their children.

Input material: blood. Receptors originate from a girl under 10 years old in good health.

The chain carries TRBV3-1 and TRBJ2-1; maybe TRBD2 (6 bases). This CDR3 has 13 residues. Germline CDR1 is LGHDT and CDR2 is YNNKEL (reference sequence). Trimming left V 4 bases short and J 9 bases short, with 13 bases between. For the CDR3, the DNA is TGTGCCAGCAGCCCATACCGGGACTCTGAGCAGTTCTTC. It translates to CASSPYRDSEQFF.

This clonotype turned up a few times. The genes are TRBV7-2 and TRBJ2-1; unclear D gene. In germline, CDR1 is SGHTA, CDR2 FQGNSA. Trimming removed 4 bases from V and 14 bases from J, with 15 bases in between. The CDR3 is made up of 12 amino acids. The CDR3 DNA reads as TGTGCCAGCAGCTCCCGGGCCACGGCAGAGTTCTTC. Amino acid sequence: CASSSRATAEFF.

The chain employs TRBV4-1 and TRBJ2-1, with unresolved D. This CDR3 contains 16 residues. V lost 0 bases and J lost 3, with 12 bases in between. CDR1 MGHRA and CDR2 YSYEKL come from the germline V gene. The CDR3 nucleotides read TGCGCCAGCAGCCAAGATACGGTCAATTTCTACAATGAGCAGTTCTTC. Translated, it gives CASSQDTVNFYNEQFF.

This clonotype turned up a few times. This chain uses TRBV20-1 with TRBJ2-5; D call uncertain. This CDR3 has 12 amino acids. Germline V gene lookup returns CDR1 DFQATT and CDR2 SNEGSKA (reference sequence). Trimming left V 0 bases short and J 4 bases short, with 6 bases between. CDR3 in amino acids: CSARDLTETQYF. The CDR3 DNA sequence: TGCAGTGCTAGAGACCTCACAGAGACCCAGTACTTC.

This chain joins TRBV27 and TRBJ2-2; D remains unclear. This CDR3 has 15 residues. The V gene lost 3 bases and the J gene lost 5 bases, with 13 bases spanning the gap. CDR1 is MNHEY and CDR2 is SMNVEV in the germline V gene (reference sequence). CDR3 loop: CASSFSGYLTGELFF. In DNA, the CDR3 is TGTGCCAGCAGTTTCTCTGGGTACCTAACCGGGGAGCTGTTTTTT.

About this clonotype itself: At one end the junction does not follow the germline gene, possibly because of a read error. The CDR3 region is CGARTGLGSSEQYF. Here the CDR3 DNA reads TGCGGTGCTAGAACGGGACTAGGGTCCTCCGAGCAGTACTTC. The rearrangement uses TRBV20-1 and TRBJ2-7; 8 bases are a match to TRBD2. Germline CDR1 and CDR2: DFQATT and SNEGSKA (reference sequence). CDR3 length: 14 residues.

In its sample, this clonotype was seen a few times. CDR3 DNA: TGTGCCAGTAGTATCGGTGGTATTGGTAATGAGCAGTTCTTC. This translates into CASSIGGIGNEQFF. The chain has TRBV19 and TRBJ2-5; no definite D call. The J call may be in error: the DNA end matches TRBJ2-1 better. In germline, CDR1 is LNHDA, CDR2 SQIVND (reference sequence). The CDR3 has 14 residues.